Detailed here is one TCR beta chain. This record belongs to a study of control samples from healthy donors and cancer patients. Generated by immunoSEQ multiplex PCR, the TCRdb table keeps only in-frame clones and is missing some. Here the sample spans 140,000 to 150,000 clones, more than 90% being singletons. There are 12 residues in the CDR3. Germline CDR1 is SGHAT and CDR2 is FQNNGV. V was shortened by 0 bases and J by 11 bases, with 10 bases between the two germline ends. The origin of this receptor is a young man in good health. The sequencing sample was made of blood. V usage is TRBV11-2 and J usage is TRBJ1-1; D is uncertain. CDR3 sequence (DNA): TGTGCCAGCAGCTTAGAGGGGATTAGGGCTTTCTTT. Translating gives CASSLEGIRAFF.